The rows below give T cell receptor beta chains drawn from one sample of a study of response to subunit inactivated influenza vaccine. TCRdb independently ran MiXCR on the RT-PCR reads; one entry per CDR3 protein. The repertoire holds 400,000 to 650,000 distinct CDR3 sequences, with more than 7% as singletons. Sequencing was performed on PBMCs from blood, taken around 25 months after vaccination. The receptors come from a man aged 50-75 years who received an inactivated influenza vaccine. Both conserved end residues are part of each CDR3. The order of the fields is D gene, V gene, clone size, J gene, CDR3 DNA, CDR3 protein. A D gene is named only where the DNA matches it firmly. Size is stated for part of the rows, as once, few or many counts, or as a class when the clone is expanded.

TRBD2	TRBV5-6	few	TRBJ2-3	TGTGCCAGCAGCCGGAAGGCGGGAGGCCCCCGAGGTACGCAGTATTTT	CASSRKAGGPRGTQYF
TRBD2	TRBV20-1	many	TRBJ2-7	TGCAGTGCTAGGGGACTAGTCTACGAGCAGTACTTC	CSARGLVYEQYF
TRBD2	TRBV7-2	.	TRBJ2-1	TGTGCCAGCAGCTTAGTAGCGGCTAGCGGGGTTAACAATGAGCAGTTCTTC	CASSLVAASGVNNEQFF
.	TRBV18	many	TRBJ2-1	TGTGCCAGCTCACCCACTAGTGTCAATGAGCAGTTCTTC	CASSPTSVNEQFF
.	TRBV4-1	few	TRBJ2-7	TGCGCCAGCAGCCAAGAAGGGGGGAGACAGTACTTC	CASSQEGGRQYF
.	TRBV3-1	few	TRBJ2-1	TGTGCCAGCAGCCAAGGGTCAGGAAACTACAATGAGCAGTTCTTC	CASSQGSGNYNEQFF
TRBD2	TRBV20-1	many	TRBJ2-1	TGCAGTGCTACGACTAGCGGGGGGGCGAATGAGCAGTTCTTC	CSATTSGGANEQFF
TRBD1	TRBV5-1	.	TRBJ2-7	TGCGCCAGCTGCCTTGGACAGGGCGCGGCCTACGAGCAGTACTTC	CASCLGQGAAYEQYF
TRBD2	TRBV6-5	many	TRBJ2-3	TGTGCCAGCAGTTACCGGACTAGCGGGTACACAGATACGCAGTATTTT	CASSYRTSGYTDTQYF
TRBD1	TRBV20-1	many	TRBJ1-6	TGCAGTGCTAGAGATTTAGGGGGCTCTGTTTCACCCCTCCACTTT	CSARDLGGSVSPLHF
.	TRBV29-1	few	TRBJ2-7	TGCAGCGTTGATCTGACAGACTCCTACGAGCAGTACTTC	CSVDLTDSYEQYF
.	TRBV20-1	.	TRBJ1-2	TGCAGTGCTAGAGGTCCAAAGTCCGGACTGGGTGGCTACACCTTC	CSARGPKSGLGGYTF
.	TRBV3-1	few	TRBJ2-2	TGTGCCAGCAGCCAAGGAGGAGGGGGAATAAACACCGGGGAGCTGTTTTTT	CASSQGGGGINTGELFF
.	TRBV29-1	few	TRBJ2-3	TGCAGCGCCAGGAGGACTTTCACAGATACGCAGTATTTT	CSARRTFTDTQYF
.	TRBV6-5	few	TRBJ2-7	TGTGCCAGCAGTTACTCGTATCAAGCCGACGAGCAGTACTTC	CASSYSYQADEQYF
.	TRBV11-2	many	TRBJ2-5	TGTGCCAGCAGCTTATCGGGGGGCCGAGAGACCCAGTACTTC	CASSLSGGRETQYF
.	TRBV6-1	.	TRBJ1-2	TGTGCCAGCAGTCAAGACAGTGTTGCTAACTATGGCTACACCTTC	CASSQDSVANYGYTF
.	TRBV7-6	.	TRBJ2-4	TGTGCCAGCAGCTTAGGGTTTGCAGGGAGACAGTACTTC	CASSLGFAGRQYF
TRBD2	TRBV5-1	few	TRBJ2-2	TGCGCCACGAGACTAGCGGCCGCGAACACCGGGGAGCTGTTTTTT	CATRLAAANTGELFF
.	TRBV20-1	.	TRBJ2-5	TGCAGTGCTAGAGGGGAAATGGGGATCGAGACCCAGTACTTC	CSARGEMGIETQYF
TRBD2	TRBV24-1	medium-sized	TRBJ2-1	TGTGCCACCAGTGATTTATCGGGGGGATACAATGAGCAGTTCTTC	CATSDLSGGYNEQFF
TRBD2	TRBV10-3	many	TRBJ2-1	TGTGCCATCAGTGAGTTAGCGGGAGTCTACAATGAGCAGTTCTTC	CAISELAGVYNEQFF
.	TRBV5-1	.	TRBJ2-1	TGCGCCAGCAGCTTGGTGTCTACCAGCTCCTACAATGAGCAGTTCTTC	CASSLVSTSSYNEQFF
TRBD2	TRBV20-1	few	TRBJ2-7	TGCAGTGCTAGAGACCCACGGACTAGCGGCTCCTACGAGCAGTACTTC	CSARDPRTSGSYEQYF
.	TRBV20-1	many	TRBJ2-7	TGCAGTGCTCCTAGCAGTGGGGTCTCCTACGAGCAGTACTTC	CSAPSSGVSYEQYF
.	TRBV7-2	.	TRBJ2-7	TGTGCCAGCAGCTTATATGGAGGGACCCCCAACGAGCAGTACTTC	CASSLYGGTPNEQYF
.	TRBV5-4	many	TRBJ2-1	TGTGCCAGCACCTCTGAGACAGTCCGCGCTAAAGTTTACTCCTACAATGAGCAGTTCTTC	CASTSETVRAKVYSYNEQFF
TRBD2	TRBV4-2	few	TRBJ2-7	TGTGCCAGCAGCCACAGGGGGCGAGGGAGGACTAGCGGGGGAAGCTCCTACGAGCAGTACTTC	CASSHRGRGRTSGGSSYEQYF
TRBD1	TRBV12-3/TRBV12-4	few	TRBJ1-6	TGTGCCAGCAGTTATCGGGGACAGGGACTTTCACCCCTCCACTTT	CASSYRGQGLSPLHF
TRBD1	TRBV10-3	many	TRBJ1-2	TGTGCCATCGGACAGGGCCATGGCTACACCTTC	CAIGQGHGYTF
TRBD1	TRBV5-1	few	TRBJ2-1	TGCGCCAGCAGCCCCGGGACAGGGGGCTTGGAGCAGTTCTTC	CASSPGTGGLEQFF
.	TRBV4-2	.	TRBJ1-2	TGTGCCAGCAGCCAAGAGGAACGGACAGTCAATGGCTACACCTTC	CASSQEERTVNGYTF
.	TRBV20-1	.	TRBJ1-3	TGCAGTGCTCCTTCCCACTCTGGAAACACCATATGTTTT	CSAPSHSGNTICF
.	TRBV7-2	.	TRBJ2-2	TGTGCCAGCAGCTTAGGGACATCGCCCGGGGAGCTGTTTTTT	CASSLGTSPGELFF
TRBD2	TRBV20-1	few	TRBJ2-7	TGCAGTGCTAGAGATGGGGCGGGAGGACCCTACGAGCAGTACTTC	CSARDGAGGPYEQYF
.	TRBV3-1	many	TRBJ1-1	TGTGCCAGCAGCCACGGGACAATGAACACTGAAGCTTTCTTT	CASSHGTMNTEAFF
.	TRBV11-1	medium-sized	TRBJ2-7	TGTGCCAGCAGCTTCTTTGAGGGCGAGCAGTACTTC	CASSFFEGEQYF
TRBD1	TRBV7-9	many	TRBJ2-1	TGTGCCTTCCCCAAGGGGGCGCGGTACAATGAGCAGTTCTTC	CAFPKGARYNEQFF
.	TRBV14	many	TRBJ2-2	TGTGCCAGCAGCCCTTACAGCGGGGAGCTGTTTTTT	CASSPYSGELFF
.	TRBV10-3	.	TRBJ2-7	TGTGCCATCAAAGGGGCTGGAGAACAGGGAGCCTCCGAGCAGTACTTC	CAIKGAGEQGASEQYF
.	TRBV4-1	few	TRBJ2-1	TGCGCCAGCAGCTGGAACGGGGCAGTTCAGAATGAGCAGTTCTTC	CASSWNGAVQNEQFF
.	TRBV5-1	few	TRBJ1-1	TGCGCCAGCAGCTACGGCCCAGGATCCACTGAAGCTTTCTTT	CASSYGPGSTEAFF
.	TRBV4-2	many	TRBJ2-7	TGTGCCAGCAGCACTGGCTCCGGGCAGTCCTACGAGCAGTACTTC	CASSTGSGQSYEQYF
.	TRBV29-1	many	TRBJ1-5	TGCAGCGTAGGCCTCAACGGGGTGAGCTATCAGCCCCAGCATTTT	CSVGLNGVSYQPQHF
.	TRBV29-1	many	TRBJ2-2	TGCAGCGTTGAAGGACAGAACACCGGGGAGCTGTTTTTT	CSVEGQNTGELFF
TRBD2	TRBV4-2	.	TRBJ2-3	TGTGCCAGCAGCCCCCGGAATATAGCGGGGGGGCTTGTCGATACGCAGTATTTT	CASSPRNIAGGLVDTQYF